A single sample is the source of the 17 T cell receptor beta chains below, sequenced in a study of control samples from healthy donors and cancer patients. The data were produced by immunoSEQ multiplex PCR, yet TCRdb's version contains in-frame clones alone and is incomplete. The sample carries about 250,000 clones, almost 85% recorded once. Sequenced material: PBMCs. The receptors stem from an older woman with lung cancer.

The chain uses TRBV7-8 and TRBJ1-1; 7 positions match TRBD1. The CDR3 loop spans 16 amino acids. The V and J ends lost 1 base and 2 bases, in that order; junction bases with no gene match: 7. The germline V gene has CDR1 SGHVS and CDR2 FQNEAQ. CDR3 in amino acids: CASSLVGGQVNTEAFF. The CDR3 DNA is TGTGCCAGCAGCTTAGTTGGCGGACAGGTCAACACTGAAGCTTTCTTT.

This sequence joins TRBV6-1 and TRBJ2-7; D perhaps matches TRBD2 (6 bases). The V and J ends lost 2 bases and 3 bases respectively, with 14 bases between them. CDR3 size: 15 residues. Germline assignment: CDR1 MNHNS and CDR2 SASEGT. CDR3 residues: CASSERDGSYYEQYF. The CDR3 DNA follows: TGTGCCAGCAGTGAAAGGGACGGGAGTTACTACGAGCAGTACTTC.

The V and J genes are TRBV5-1 and TRBJ2-5; tentative D call: TRBD1 (6 bases). This CDR3 has 15 residues. Looked up from germline, CDR1 is SGHRS and CDR2 is YFSETQ. V lost 2 bases and J lost 2, with 13 bases in between. The CDR3 DNA reads TGCGCCAGCAGCTTAACAGGGAAAATTCAAGAGACCCAGTACTTC. Its translation is CASSLTGKIQETQYF.

The rearrangement joins TRBV18 to TRBJ2-7; TRBD1 matches at 9 bases. J gave up 4 bases and V 4 bases, and 11 bases lay outside the gene matches. The CDR3 loop spans 16 amino acids. Germline V lookup: CDR1 KGHSH, CDR2 LQKENI. CDR3 in amino acids: CASSQASGTGSYEQYF. CDR3 DNA sequence: TGTGCCAGCTCACAGGCCTCCGGGACAGGGTCGTACGAGCAGTACTTC.

The chain employs TRBV6-4 and TRBJ1-1, with D perhaps TRBD1 (5 bases). Trimming pared 0 bases from V and 2 bases from J, leaving 7 bases between. CDR3 size: 14 residues. CDR1 is MRHNA, CDR2 SNTAGT, per germline. The chain's CDR3 is CASSDSDKNTEAFF. The DNA for the CDR3 is TGTGCCAGCAGTGACTCGGACAAAAACACTGAAGCTTTCTTT.

This sequence joins TRBV21-1 and TRBJ1-3; the table's TRBD1 call for D was not verified on the DNA. TRBV21-1 is an annotated pseudogene. The CDR3 runs to 18 residues. In DNA form, the CDR3 reads TGTGCCAGCAGCAGCGAAAACAGGGGAAAGATCGCTGGAAACACCATATATTTT. Amino acids: CASSSENRGKIAGNTIYF.

V gene TRBV19 combines with J gene TRBJ2-7; TRBD1 matches at 8 bases. CDR3 length equals 14 residues. V was pared by 5 bases and J by 4 bases, with 7 bases of the junction left unmatched. Germline V lookup: CDR1 LNHDA, CDR2 SQIVND (reference sequence). CDR3 sequence reads: CASSPPDREYEQYF. In DNA form, the CDR3 reads TGTGCCAGTAGTCCCCCGGACAGGGAGTACGAGCAGTACTTC.

This clone was recorded once. The chain couples TRBV7-2 to TRBJ1-5; 8 bases fit TRBD1. The CDR3 loop spans 14 amino acids. Unmatched junction bases numbered 4, after V lost 4 bases and J lost 5 bases. Germline values: CDR1 SGHTA, CDR2 FQGNSA. Written as DNA, the CDR3 is TGTGCCAGCAGCTCAACGGGACAGGATCAGCCCCAGCATTTT. Translated: CASSSTGQDQPQHF.

V and J are TRBV11-2 and TRBJ2-5, with D maybe TRBD2 (5 bases). Germline V gene sequence: CDR1 SGHAT, CDR2 FQNNGV. The CDR3 is 12 amino acids. Between the trimmed V and J ends, which lost 1 base and 6 bases, there was a span of 6 bases. This CDR3 is CASSLGGKTQYF. CDR3 bases: TGTGCCAGCAGCTTAGGAGGGAAGACCCAGTACTTC.

V and J are TRBV27 and TRBJ2-5; 16 nucleotides align to TRBD2. Germline V CDR1 and CDR2: MNHEY, SMNVEV (reference sequence). The CDR3 consists of 18 residues. The V segment lost 5 bases and the J segment 1 base; nucleotides outside the gene matches: 7. The CDR3 here is CASSPPGLAGGGQETQYF. As DNA, the CDR3 is TGTGCCAGCAGTCCCCCGGGACTAGCGGGGGGGGGCCAAGAGACCCAGTACTTC.

With regard to this clone: This specimen includes other DNA sequences encoding the same CDR3. The rearrangement links TRBV9 to TRBJ2-7; D possibly corresponds to TRBD2 (6 bases). Between the trimmed V and J ends, which lost 3 bases and 7 bases, there was a span of 17 bases. The V gene's germline CDR1 is SGDLS and CDR2 YYNGEE. The CDR3 has 14 amino acids. CDR3 sequence (DNA): TGTGCCAGCAGCGCAGGGACTGGCTTCGGGGAGCAGTACTTC. This translates into CASSAGTGFGEQYF.

This chain links TRBV7-6 with TRBJ1-4; D unresolved. V was clipped by 1 base and J by 8 bases, with 11 bases between them. The CDR3 runs 14 residues. The V gene's germline CDR1 is SGHVS and CDR2 FNYEAQ. The CDR3 nucleotides are TGTGCCAGCAGCTTAGAAGGCTCGGGAGAAAAACTGTTTTTT. Protein sequence: CASSLEGSGEKLFF.

This chain links TRBV5-1 with TRBJ2-7; D unclear. This CDR3 comprises 13 residues. V was shortened by 4 bases and J by 1 base, with 9 bases between the two germline ends. Germline values: CDR1 SGHRS, CDR2 YFSETQ. CDR3 protein: CASSPMGSYEQYF. The CDR3 nucleotides read TGCGCCAGCAGCCCGATGGGTTCCTACGAGCAGTACTTC.

This sequence joins TRBV7-5 and TRBJ1-6. TRBV7-5 is listed as a pseudogene. This CDR3 is 16 amino acids long. The chain's CDR3 is CARSLGPRTNNSPLHF. Here the CDR3 DNA reads TGTGCCAGAAGCTTAGGGCCGCGAACAAATAATTCACCCCTCCACTTT.

Remarks on this clone: A junction boundary mismatches the germline segment, possibly from a read error. As DNA, the CDR3 is TGTAGTACCCAAGCTAACTATGGCTACACCTTC. This sequence encodes CSTQANYGYTF. The chain uses TRBV20-1 and TRBJ1-2; D is uncertain. This CDR3 has 11 amino acids. Germline CDR1 is DFQATT and CDR2 is SNEGSKA (reference sequence).

The gene calls are TRBV7-9 and TRBJ2-3, with TRBD2 matching 9 bases. Trimming took 2 bases from V and 4 from J; bases not matched to a gene: 7. The germline V gene encodes CDR1 SEHNR and CDR2 FQNEAQ (reference sequence). The CDR3 is 16 amino acids. CDR3 sequence reads: CASSLRPSGMADTQYF. CDR3 coding DNA: TGTGCCAGCAGCTTAAGGCCTAGCGGGATGGCAGATACGCAGTATTTT.

The rearrangement uses TRBV29-1 and TRBJ2-1; tentative D call: TRBD2 (5 bases). Looked up from germline, CDR1 is SQVTM and CDR2 is ANQGSEA. V was clipped by 2 bases and J by 5 bases, with 13 bases between them. CDR3 size: 14 residues. The CDR3, as DNA: TGCAGCGTTGAAATACGGACTTCGGACAATGAGCAGTTCTTC. This translates into CSVEIRTSDNEQFF.